The following is a T cell receptor beta chain sequence with its context. These data come from a study of blood T cell repertoires in COVID-19. Overall study context: The United States, Italy and Spain were the sources of the acute and convalescent COVID-19 samples. Sources were T cells, B-cell-depleted T cells, or PBMCs; the material itself was cDNA or gDNA.

Per the authors' pipeline: Estimated nucleated cell counts came from reference gene primer amplification. Only in-frame clones appear in the TCRdb table, and some are missing; sequencing was by immunoSEQ multiplex PCR. The V and J calls and clone size are taken from that table; D and trimming were inferred from the DNA. This table has around 160,000 clones, 80% appearing once. The sample taken for sequencing was peripheral blood. This sequence was found in a man aged 60 to 75 with active or convalescent COVID-19.

CDR3 DNA: TGTGCCAGCAGCTTCTCCCCCCGGGGCTACACCTTC. It codes for CASSFSPRGYTF. V gene TRBV7-9 combines with J gene TRBJ1-2; no definite D call. The ends were cut back, 3 bases at V and 8 bases at J, with 10 bases in the middle. Germline CDR1 and CDR2: SEHNR and FQNEAQ (reference sequence). The CDR3 spans 12 residues.